This TCR beta chain emerged from a study of chemoradiotherapy in HPV16-positive cancers. Study-wide results and caveats: HPV-responsive T-cell expansion during chemoradiotherapy was linked to improved recurrence-free survival in HPV16-positive patients.

Repeated repertoire sampling spanned the course of chemoradiotherapy. Germline CDR1 reads SGHNT; CDR2 reads YYREEE (reference sequence). The CDR3 totals 14 residues. V lost 2 bases, J lost 5 bases, and 4 bases stayed unmatched. Sequencing was performed with immunoSEQ multiplex PCR; in TCRdb, only in-frame clones are kept and a portion is missing. The repertoire holds about 68,000 clones, with approximately 91% as singletons. In the case of this clone: Its antigen remains unidentified.

This chain joins TRBV5-4 and TRBJ2-5; 9 bases map to TRBD1. The material was blood, obtained from a patient who underwent chemoradiotherapy. The origin of this receptor is a human donor with HPV-associated anogenital cancer. The CDR3 region has the DNA TGTGCCAGCAGCTTACAGGGGGCGGGGGAGACCCAGTACTTC. Amino acids: CASSLQGAGETQYF.